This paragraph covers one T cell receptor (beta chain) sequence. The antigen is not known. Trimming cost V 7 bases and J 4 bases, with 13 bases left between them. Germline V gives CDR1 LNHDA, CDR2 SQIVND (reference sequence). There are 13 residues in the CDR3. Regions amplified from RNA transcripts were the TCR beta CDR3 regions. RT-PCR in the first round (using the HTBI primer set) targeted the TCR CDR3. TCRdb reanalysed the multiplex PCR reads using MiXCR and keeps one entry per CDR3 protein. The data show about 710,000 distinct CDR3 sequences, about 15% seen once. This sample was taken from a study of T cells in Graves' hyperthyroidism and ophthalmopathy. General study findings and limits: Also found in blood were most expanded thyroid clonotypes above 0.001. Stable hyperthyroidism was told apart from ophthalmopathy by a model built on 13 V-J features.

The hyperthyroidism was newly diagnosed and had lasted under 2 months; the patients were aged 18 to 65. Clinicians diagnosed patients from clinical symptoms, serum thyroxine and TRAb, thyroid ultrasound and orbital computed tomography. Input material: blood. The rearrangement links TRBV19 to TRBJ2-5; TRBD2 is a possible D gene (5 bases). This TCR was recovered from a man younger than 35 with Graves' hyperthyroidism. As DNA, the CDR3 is TGTGCCAGTAAAGAACTTGGGAGAGAGACCCAGTACTTC. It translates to CASKELGRETQYF.